The entry below describes one T cell receptor beta chain. Its antigen is not identified. This sample is drawn from a study of cytomegalovirus exposure and HLA in healthy donors. Study-wide findings and caveats: A later examination showed that TCR association rates differed by HLA locus, with DRB1 most and HLA-C fewest. In a later analysis, a missense DCLRE1C variant was linked to TCR beta V- and J-gene trimming. Apparent HLA restriction characterized most CMV-associated TCR beta chains in a later analysis.

Unmatched junction bases numbered 7, after V lost 6 bases and J lost 3 bases. The CDR3 covers 15 residues. Germline V gene lookup returns CDR1 SNHLY and CDR2 FYNNEI. PCR used 60 Vbeta primers and 13 Jbeta primers. Libraries were prepared by immunoSEQ multiplex PCR; TCRdb keeps only in-frame clonotypes and omits some of them. The sample lists about 170,000 clones; 75% to 90% were seen once. The V and J genes are TRBV2 and TRBJ1-1; TRBD1 matches 10 bases. Input material: PBMCs. The sequence derives from a male donor in good health and CMV-seronegative. CDR3 in amino acids: CASSGTGVPDTEAFF. Written as DNA, the CDR3 is TGTGCCAGCAGCGGGACAGGGGTACCTGACACTGAAGCTTTCTTT.